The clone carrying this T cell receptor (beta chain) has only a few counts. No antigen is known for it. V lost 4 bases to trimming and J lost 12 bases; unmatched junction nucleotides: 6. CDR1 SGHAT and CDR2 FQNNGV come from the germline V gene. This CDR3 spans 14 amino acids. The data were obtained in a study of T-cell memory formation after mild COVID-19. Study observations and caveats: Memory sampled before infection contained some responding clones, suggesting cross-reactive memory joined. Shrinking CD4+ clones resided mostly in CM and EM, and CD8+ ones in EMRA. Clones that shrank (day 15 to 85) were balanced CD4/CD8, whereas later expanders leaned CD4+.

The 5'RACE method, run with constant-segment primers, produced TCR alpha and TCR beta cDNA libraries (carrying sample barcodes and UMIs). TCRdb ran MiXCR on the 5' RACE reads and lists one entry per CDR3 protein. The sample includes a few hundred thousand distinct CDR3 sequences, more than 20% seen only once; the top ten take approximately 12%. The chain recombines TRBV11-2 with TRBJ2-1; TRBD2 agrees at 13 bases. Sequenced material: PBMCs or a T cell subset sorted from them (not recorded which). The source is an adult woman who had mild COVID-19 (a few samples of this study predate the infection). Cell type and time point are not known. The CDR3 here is CASSWTSGSPTQFF. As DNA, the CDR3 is TGTGCCAGCAGCTGGACTAGCGGGAGCCCTACGCAGTTCTTC.